A selection of T cell receptor beta chains follows, all from one sample in a study of cytomegalovirus exposure and HLA in healthy donors. TCRdb's table, derived via immunoSEQ multiplex PCR, lists solely in-frame clones and lacks some. The sample has about 120,000 clones, around 65% seen once. Sequenced material: PBMCs. These receptors originate from a man aged 18-30 years in good health and CMV-seronegative. Both conserved end residues are part of each CDR3. Fields, in order: V gene, J gene, clone size, D gene, CDR3 DNA, CDR3 protein. The D gene is left open where the match is weak. Clone sizes are given selectively: once, few, many, or a class where the clone is expanded.

TRBV28	TRBJ1-5	.	.	TGTGCCAGCAGGATCAGGAGGCGGGTAGTCAATCAGCCCCAGCATTTT	CASRIRRRVVNQPQHF
TRBV5-1	TRBJ1-4	few	.	TGCGCCAGCAGCTTGGCCGGGTCATATGGTAATGAAAAACTGTTTTTT	CASSLAGSYGNEKLFF
TRBV12-1	TRBJ2-1	few	.	TGTGCCAGCAGCTCAACATGTTGCGGGGGCTTGGATGAGCAGTTCTTC	CASSSTCCGGLDEQFF
TRBV6-5	TRBJ2-7	.	.	TGTGCCAGCAGTTACTCTTCCAAATACGAGCAGTACTTC	CASSYSSKYEQYF
TRBV30	TRBJ1-5	once	.	TGTGCCTGGAGTGTACTTGGGGCAGGGTATCAGCCCCAGCATTTT	CAWSVLGAGYQPQHF
TRBV19	TRBJ2-6	few	.	TGTGCCAGTACCAGGGTGCCTGGGGCCAACGTCCCGACTTTC	CASTRVPGANVPTF
TRBV27	TRBJ1-5	.	.	TGTGCCAGCCGTACAGGGACTCAGCCCCAGCATTTT	CASRTGTQPQHF
TRBV6-5	TRBJ1-2	.	.	TGTGCCAGCAGTTGGAGATATGGCTACACCTTC	CASSWRYGYTF
TRBV5-6	TRBJ2-3	.	.	TGTGCCAGCAGCTTGGTGACTTCTAGCACAGATACGCAGTATTTT	CASSLVTSSTDTQYF
TRBV4-1	TRBJ2-5	.	TRBD2	TGCGCCAGCAGCTATTACGGGGGGGGGCTCGAGACCCAGTACTTC	CASSYYGGGLETQYF
TRBV18	TRBJ2-3	.	TRBD1	TGTGCCAGCTCACCCGGACAGGTGGACACAGATACGCAGTATTTT	CASSPGQVDTDTQYF
TRBV2	TRBJ2-5	.	.	TGTGCCAGCAGTGTCGGGGTGGGGAAAGAGACCCAGTACTTC	CASSVGVGKETQYF
TRBV6-5	TRBJ2-7	once	TRBD1	TGTGCCAGCCAGGGGGGGTTGACAGGGGGCTACGAGCAGTACTTC	CASQGGLTGGYEQYF
TRBV5-6	TRBJ1-3	few	TRBD1	TGTGCCAGCAGTCGGACAGGGAATCCTGGAAACACCATATATTTT	CASSRTGNPGNTIYF
TRBV9	TRBJ1-3	.	TRBD1	TGTGCCAGCAGCGCCACAGGGGGTGGAAACACCATATATTTT	CASSATGGGNTIYF
TRBV7-9	TRBJ2-3	few	TRBD2	TGTGCCAGCAGCGGGAGGGCTAGCGGGGAAGGCACAGATACGCAGTATTTT	CASSGRASGEGTDTQYF
TRBV18	TRBJ1-5	.	.	TGTGCCAGCTCACCATGGGCCGAAAATCAGCCCCAGCATTTT	CASSPWAENQPQHF
TRBV10-1	TRBJ1-2	few	.	TGCGCCAGCAGCCCTACGGTAGTAACCGGTAACTATGGCTACACCTTC	CASSPTVVTGNYGYTF
TRBV6-5	TRBJ1-1	.	.	TGTGCCAGCAGCCAGGGTAACACTGAAGCTTTCTTT	CASSQGNTEAFF
TRBV19	TRBJ1-1	.	TRBD1	TGTGCCAGTAGTGGACAGGTGATCAACACTGAAGCTTTCTTT	CASSGQVINTEAFF